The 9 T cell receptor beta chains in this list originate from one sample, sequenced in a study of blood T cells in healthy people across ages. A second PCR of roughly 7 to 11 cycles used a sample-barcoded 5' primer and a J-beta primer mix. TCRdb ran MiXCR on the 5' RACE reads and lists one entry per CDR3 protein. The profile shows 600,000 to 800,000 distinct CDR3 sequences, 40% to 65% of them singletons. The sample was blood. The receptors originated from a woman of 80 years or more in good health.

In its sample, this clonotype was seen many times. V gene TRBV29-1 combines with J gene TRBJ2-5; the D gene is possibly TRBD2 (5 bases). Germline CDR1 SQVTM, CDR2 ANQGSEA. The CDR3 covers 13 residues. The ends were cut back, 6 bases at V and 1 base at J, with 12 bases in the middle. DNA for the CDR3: TGCAGCGTGACCCGGGATCCCCAAGAGACCCAGTACTTC. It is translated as CSVTRDPQETQYF.

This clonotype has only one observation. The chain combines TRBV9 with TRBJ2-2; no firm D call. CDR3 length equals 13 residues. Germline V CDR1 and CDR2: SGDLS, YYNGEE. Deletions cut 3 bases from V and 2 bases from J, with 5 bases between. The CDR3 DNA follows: TGTGCCAGCAGCGGAGACAACACCGGGGAGCTGTTTTTT. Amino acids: CASSGDNTGELFF.

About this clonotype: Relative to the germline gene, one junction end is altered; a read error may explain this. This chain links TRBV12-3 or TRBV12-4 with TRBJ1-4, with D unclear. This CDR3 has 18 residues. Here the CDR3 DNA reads TGTGCCACCGTTCCAAGCGTCGAGGTTATGAGAGCTAATGAAAGACTGTTTTTT. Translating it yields CATVPSVEVMRANERLFF.

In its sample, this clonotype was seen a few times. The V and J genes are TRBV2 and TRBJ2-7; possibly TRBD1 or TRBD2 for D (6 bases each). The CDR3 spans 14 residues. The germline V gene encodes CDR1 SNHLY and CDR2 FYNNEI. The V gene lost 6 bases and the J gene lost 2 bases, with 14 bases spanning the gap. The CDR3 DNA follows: TGTGCCAGCAGAGGTGGGGGGCGAACCTACGAGCAGTACTTC. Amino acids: CASRGGGRTYEQYF. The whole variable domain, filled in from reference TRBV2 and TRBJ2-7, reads EPEVTQTPSHQVTQMGQEVILRCVPISNHLYFYWYRQILGQKVEFLVSFYNNEISEKSEIFDDQFSVERPDGSNFTLKIRSTKLEDSAMYFCASRGGGRTYEQYFGPGTRLTVT.

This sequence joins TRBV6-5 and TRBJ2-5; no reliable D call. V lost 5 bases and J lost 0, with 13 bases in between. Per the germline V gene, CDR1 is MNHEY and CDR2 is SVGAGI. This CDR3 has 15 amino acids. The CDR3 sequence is CASSPRPGYQETQYF. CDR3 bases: TGTGCCAGCAGTCCGCGACCCGGGTACCAAGAGACCCAGTACTTC.

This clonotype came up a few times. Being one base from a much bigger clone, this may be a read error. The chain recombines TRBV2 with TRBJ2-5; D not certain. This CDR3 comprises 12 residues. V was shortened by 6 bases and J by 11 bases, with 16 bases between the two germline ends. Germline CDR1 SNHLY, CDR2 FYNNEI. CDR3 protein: CASSDWSSEQYF. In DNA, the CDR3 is TGTGCCAGCAGCGATTGGAGCTCGGAGCAGTACTTC.

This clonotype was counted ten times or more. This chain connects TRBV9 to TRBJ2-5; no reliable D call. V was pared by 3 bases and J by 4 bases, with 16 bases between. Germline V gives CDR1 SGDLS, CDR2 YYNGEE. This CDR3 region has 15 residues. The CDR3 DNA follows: TGTGCCAGCAGCGCCTTCGGGCTCCCGGCAGAGACCCAGTACTTC. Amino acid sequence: CASSAFGLPAETQYF. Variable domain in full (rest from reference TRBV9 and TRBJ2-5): DSGVTQTPKHLITATGQRVTLRCSPRSGDLSVYWYQQSLDQGLQFLIQYYNGEERAKGNILERFSAQQFPDLHSELNLSSLELGDSALYFCASSAFGLPAETQYFGPGTRLLVL.

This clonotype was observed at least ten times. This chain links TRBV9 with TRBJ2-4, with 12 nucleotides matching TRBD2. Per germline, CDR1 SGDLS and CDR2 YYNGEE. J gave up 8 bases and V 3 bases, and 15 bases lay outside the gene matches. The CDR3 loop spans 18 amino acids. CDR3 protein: CASSAGLGLAGGRDIQYF. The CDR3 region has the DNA TGTGCCAGCAGCGCTGGCTTGGGCCTAGCGGGGGGGCGAGACATTCAGTACTTC.

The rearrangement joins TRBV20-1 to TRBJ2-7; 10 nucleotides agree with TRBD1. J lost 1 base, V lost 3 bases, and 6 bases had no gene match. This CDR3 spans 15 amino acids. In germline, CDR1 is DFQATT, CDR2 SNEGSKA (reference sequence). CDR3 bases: TGCAGTGCTAGTGGGGGACAGGGGCATTCCTACGAGCAGTACTTC. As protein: CSASGGQGHSYEQYF.